This T cell receptor beta chain was profiled in a study of T cells in localized non-small cell lung cancer. Measured with immunoSEQ multiplex PCR; TCRdb has only the in-frame clones, and not every one. Here the sample spans 55,000 to 65,000 clones, over 85% being singletons. V lost 7 bases and J lost 1, with 13 bases in between. Germline CDR1 and CDR2: MDHEN and SYDVKM. The CDR3 spans 14 residues. Sequenced material: peripheral blood, taken before any cancer treatment. This TCR came from a man between 40 and 70 years old with stage I squamous cell lung carcinoma. V is TRBV28 and J is TRBJ2-5; D may be TRBD2 (5 bases). The CDR3 bases are TGTGCCAGCACCCTAGCTGGCTCCCAAGAGACCCAGTACTTC. This sequence encodes CASTLAGSQETQYF.